This passage covers 25 T cell receptor beta chains from one sample sequenced in a study of T cells in women clearing cervical HPV infection. This table comes from immunoSEQ multiplex PCR, and its TCRdb copy is limited to in-frame clones, with some not included. Its clone listing holds roughly 28,000 clones. Sequenced sample: blood buffy coat. These receptors all stem from a woman between 18 and 70 years old with a cervical HPV16 infection that either progressed to CIN3+ or cleared (not recorded which).

This chain's CDR3 is CASSLVAGGSYEQYF. CDR3 bases read: TGTGCCAGCAGCTTAGTAGCGGGAGGTTCCTACGAG. The chain has TRBV7-6 and TRBJ2-7, with 10 positions matching TRBD2. The CDR3 end is not reached by the read, which stops 3 residues before it; the germline J gene fills it in. Germline V lookup: CDR1 SGHVS, CDR2 FNYEAQ. V lost 1 base, J lost 1 base, and 1 base stayed unmatched. The CDR3 contains 15 residues.

Note on this clone: The read stops 3 residues short of the end of the CDR3; the missing end is completed from the germline J gene. J is TRBJ2-3 and V is TRBV12-3 or TRBV12-4; D perhaps matches TRBD2 (5 bases). Trimming took off 5 bases at V and 7 bases at J, with 13 bases between the two ends. CDR3 size: 13 residues. The CDR3 bases that were read are TGTGCCAGCAGTGAGGGAAGCGGCTATACG. The encoded protein is CASSEGSGYT. In full, the CDR3 reads CASSEGSGYTQYF.

In regard to this clone: The read gets to within 3 residues of the CDR3 end, and the germline J gene fills in the rest. The genes are TRBV20-1 and TRBJ2-7, with TRBD1 identical over 8 bases. The germline CDR1 and CDR2 sequences are DFQATT and SNEGSKA (reference sequence). The ends lost 5 bases at V and 2 bases at J; junction bases unmatched: 5. This CDR3 spans 13 amino acids. CDR3 residues: CSAYGTGAYEQYF. The sequenced CDR3 bases are TGCAGTGCTTACGGGACAGGAGCCTACGAG.

The chain's CDR3 is CSASGQALAYNEQFF. Incomplete CDR3 DNA: TGCAGTGCTAGTGGCCAGGCACTGGCCTACAATGAG. The chain carries TRBV20-1 and TRBJ2-1; D is unresolved. The read terminates 3 residues before the CDR3 end, so the remaining end is supplied by the germline J gene. Germline lookup yields CDR1 DFQATT and CDR2 SNEGSKA (reference sequence). The CDR3 sequence is 15 residues long. The ends were cut back, 3 bases at V and 2 bases at J, with 14 bases in the middle.

A remark on this clone: Read coverage stops 3 residues before the CDR3 terminus; the germline J gene supplies the remainder. The chain couples TRBV20-1 to TRBJ2-5; TRBD2 is a possible D gene (5 bases). Germline V gene sequence: CDR1 DFQATT, CDR2 SNEGSKA (reference sequence). Trimming took 3 bases from V and 5 from J, leaving 13 bases between them. The CDR3 length is 13 residues. The CDR3 reads CSARSLAVETQYF. The CDR3 DNA, read in part, is TGCAGTGCTAGGAGCCTAGCAGTCGAGACC.

Comments on this clone: The read stops 3 residues short of the end of the CDR3; the missing end is completed from the germline J gene. The rearrangement joins TRBV6-4 to TRBJ2-1; 11 bases match TRBD2. V trimming: 0 bases; J trimming: 7 bases; junction bases outside the gene matches: 11. The germline CDR1 and CDR2 sequences are MRHNA and SNTAGT. The CDR3 loop spans 18 amino acids. The sequenced CDR3 bases are TGTGCCAGCAGTGACTCAGGGACTAGCGGTGCCCAGGTTAATGAG. Encoded protein: CASSDSGTSGAQVNE. The complete CDR3 protein is CASSDSGTSGAQVNEQFF.

On this clone: The CDR3 goes on 3 residues after the read ends, and that part is filled in from the germline J gene. This chain connects TRBV7-6 to TRBJ2-1, with 8 positions matching TRBD1. The V segment lost 4 bases and the J segment 3 bases; nucleotides outside the gene matches: 8. Germline V gives CDR1 SGHVS, CDR2 FNYEAQ. The CDR3 covers 16 residues. CDR3 loop: CASSYAGGSGYNEQFF. CDR3 DNA, as far as it was read: TGTGCCAGCAGCTATGCAGGGGGCTCAGGCTACAATGAG.

With regard to this clone: The read ends 3 residues before the CDR3 terminus; that terminus is restored from the germline J gene. This chain joins TRBV20-1 and TRBJ2-1; the match to TRBD1 covers 7 bases. From germline, CDR1 is DFQATT and CDR2 SNEGSKA (reference sequence). The trim removed 5 bases at V and 9 bases at J, leaving 7 bases unmatched. This CDR3 contains 12 residues. The CDR3 DNA, read in part, is TGCAGTGCTTTTACAGGGGTTGGTGAG. This encodes CSAFTGVGE. The whole CDR3 region reads CSAFTGVGEQFF.

About this clone: Coverage ceases 3 residues before the CDR3 finishes, and the germline J gene fills in the end. The genes are TRBV5-5 and TRBJ2-4; D remains unclear. The CDR3 has 13 residues. Germline V CDR1 and CDR2: SGHKS, YYEKEE (reference sequence). CDR3 bases read: TGTGCCAGCAGCTTGGAGATTAACTATGGT. It is translated as CASSLEINYG. The full CDR3 is CASSLEINYGQYF.

On this clone itself: The read ends 3 residues before the CDR3 terminus; that terminus is restored from the germline J gene. This sequence joins TRBV19 and TRBJ2-3, with 12 bases aligning to TRBD2. The junction had 5 bases not matched to a gene; V was cut back by 5 bases and J by 5 bases. From germline, CDR1 is LNHDA and CDR2 SQIVND (reference sequence). The CDR3 is 15 amino acids. CDR3 DNA, as far as it was read: TGTGCCAGTAGTCAGACTAGCGGGAGTAGAGATACG. This sequence encodes CASSQTSGSRDT. In full, the CDR3 reads CASSQTSGSRDTQYF.

As to this clone: The DNA ends 3 residues before the CDR3 does, and the rest of the CDR3 is filled in from the germline J gene. The same CDR3 also results from other DNA sequences found in this sample. The chain carries TRBV2 and TRBJ2-1; D perhaps matches TRBD2 (6 bases). From germline, CDR1 is SNHLY and CDR2 FYNNEI. The CDR3 runs 14 residues. Trimming left V 3 bases short and J 4 bases short, with 10 bases between. The CDR3 region is CASSDSSDYNEQFF. CDR3 DNA (partial): TGTGCCAGCAGTGATTCTAGCGATTACAATGAG.

Note on this clone: Read coverage stops 3 residues before the CDR3 terminus; the germline J gene supplies the remainder. The V call is TRBV19, the J call TRBJ1-2, with D tentatively TRBD1 (6 bases). CDR3 length: 14 residues. CDR1 and CDR2 (germline): LNHDA, SQIVND (reference sequence). Partial CDR3 DNA: TGTGCCAGTAGTATGGCGGGGGGCCCCTACGAC. This translates into CASSMAGGPYD. The CDR3 in its entirety is CASSMAGGPYDYTF.

A note on this clone: The read falls 3 residues short of the CDR3 end, and the missing part is taken from the germline J gene. The chain employs TRBV20-1 and TRBJ2-5, with no clear D. Germline assignment: CDR1 DFQATT and CDR2 SNEGSKA (reference sequence). V lost 3 bases and J lost 5, with 22 bases in between. The CDR3 consists of 16 residues. The sequenced part of the CDR3 DNA is TGCAGTGCTAGCCCTTTGTTTAAGGCCCATCCGGAGACC. Its protein is CSASPLFKAHPET. The CDR3 in its entirety is CSASPLFKAHPETQYF.

Comments on this clone: From the germline J gene comes the end of the CDR3, since the read stops 3 residues before it. This chain uses TRBV5-1 with TRBJ2-5; perhaps TRBD2 as D (6 bases). The CDR3 has 13 residues. V shed 4 bases and J shed 2 bases, with 9 bases lying between them. CDR1 is SGHRS, CDR2 YFSETQ, per germline. CDR3: CASSGAGQETQYF. The CDR3 DNA, read in part, is TGCGCCAGCAGCGGAGCGGGTCAAGAGACC.

On this clone: The sequence runs out 3 residues before the end of the CDR3; the remainder is reconstructed from the germline J gene. The chain carries TRBV7-2 and TRBJ1-2, with 7 bases that match TRBD1. The CDR3 totals 15 residues. CDR1 is SGHTA and CDR2 is FQGNSA in the germline V gene. V was pared by 3 bases and J by 2 bases, with 6 bases of the junction left unmatched. The CDR3 loop is CASSFGDRGNYGYTF. The part of the CDR3 DNA that was read is TGTGCCAGCAGCTTCGGGGACAGAGGCAACTATGGC.

The CDR3 bases that were read are TGTGCCAGCAGTGAACTAGCGGACACCGGGGAG. This gives the protein CASSELADTGE. The whole CDR3 is CASSELADTGELFF. V gene TRBV6-4 combines with J gene TRBJ2-2, with TRBD2 matching over 8 bases. The read terminates 3 residues ahead of where the CDR3 ends, so the germline J gene completes it. V lost 3 bases to trimming and J lost 3 bases; unmatched junction nucleotides: 0. Germline V gene sequence: CDR1 MRHNA, CDR2 SNTAGT. The CDR3 is made up of 14 amino acids.

As concerns this clone: The observed sequence ends 3 residues before the CDR3 terminus, with the missing tail filled in from the germline J gene. The rearrangement links TRBV12-3 or TRBV12-4 to TRBJ2-1; maybe TRBD2 (6 bases). Trimming stripped 4 bases from V and 5 bases from J, with 12 bases between. This CDR3 has 14 amino acids. This chain's CDR3 is CASSSRDFDNEQFF. CDR3 bases read: TGTGCCAGCAGTTCCCGGGACTTCGACAATGAG.

Note on this clone: The read gets to within 3 residues of the CDR3 end, and the germline J gene fills in the rest. The V and J genes are TRBV19 and TRBJ1-3; D might be TRBD1 (6 bases). The CDR3 is 15 amino acids. The ends were cut back, 3 bases at V and 2 bases at J, with 11 bases in the middle. Germline CDR1 is LNHDA and CDR2 is SQIVND (reference sequence). The part of the CDR3 DNA that was read is TGTGCCAGTAGTATCTCCGGACAGACTGGAAACACC. Amino acids: CASSISGQTGNT. The entire CDR3 protein is CASSISGQTGNTIYF.

A word on this clone: The read ends 3 residues early relative to the CDR3; the germline J gene fills the gap. The J gene is TRBJ1-2, the V gene TRBV19, with D unclear. CDR1 and CDR2 (germline): LNHDA, SQIVND (reference sequence). V lost 4 bases to trimming and J lost 0 bases, with 12 bases between them. The CDR3 has 15 amino acids. CDR3 DNA, as far as it was read: TGTGCCAGTAGTACATCACTAGAGGCTAACTATGGC. This gives the protein CASSTSLEANYG. The full CDR3 protein reads CASSTSLEANYGYTF.

Comments on this clone: Read sequence stops 3 residues before the CDR3 end, and the germline J gene provides the missing end. The chain carries TRBV7-8 and TRBJ1-1; TRBD1 aligns across 10 bases. Germline assignment: CDR1 SGHVS and CDR2 FQNEAQ. Unmatched junction bases numbered 4, after V lost 1 base and J lost 2 bases. The CDR3 has 16 residues. CDR3 DNA (partial): TGTGCCAGCAGCTTAGAGGGGACAGGGGTTAACACTGAA. Its translation: CASSLEGTGVNTE. The full CDR3 reads CASSLEGTGVNTEAFF.

Concerning this clone: Read coverage stops 3 residues before the CDR3 terminus; the germline J gene supplies the remainder. Other DNA variants within this sample encode the same CDR3. This chain links TRBV5-6 with TRBJ2-2; D might be TRBD1 (6 bases). Trimming removed 4 bases from V and 6 bases from J, with 10 bases in between. The V gene's germline CDR1 is SGHDT and CDR2 YYEEEE. There are 13 residues in the CDR3. Incomplete CDR3 DNA: TGTGCCAGCAGCCCAACAGGGTCCGGGGAG. Protein product: CASSPTGSGE. In full, the CDR3 reads CASSPTGSGELFF. The full variable domain, completed using reference TRBV5-6 and TRBJ2-2, is DAGVTQSPTHLIKTRGQQVTLRCSPKSGHDTVSWYQQALGQGPQFIFQYYEEEERQRGNFPDRFSGHQFPNYSSELNVNALLLGDSALYLCASSPTGSGELFFGEGSRLTVL.

In the case of this clone: The sequence runs out 3 residues before the end of the CDR3; the remainder is reconstructed from the germline J gene. This chain joins TRBV6-4 and TRBJ2-3; the D is unclear. The CDR3 runs to 13 residues. Germline V gene data show CDR1 as MRHNA and CDR2 as SNTAGT. V was trimmed by 4 bases and J by 0 bases, leaving 5 bases between them. CDR3 sequence reads: CASSVQSTDTQYF. The DNA read from the CDR3 is TGTGCCAGCAGTGTACAGAGCACAGATACG.

A note on this clone: The CDR3 extends 3 residues past the end of the read, so its final part is completed from the germline J gene. The chain couples TRBV30 to TRBJ2-3; 10 bases line up with TRBD2. CDR3 length: 15 amino acids. V lost 2 bases and J lost 6; bases outside the gene matches: 8. Looked up from germline, CDR1 is GTSNPN and CDR2 is SVGIG (reference sequence). CDR3 bases read: TGTGCCTGGAGTAGGGTAGCGGGGGGCGGGGATACG. Translated: CAWSRVAGGGDT. The whole CDR3 sequence reads CAWSRVAGGGDTQYF.

Concerning this clone: The read ends 3 residues early relative to the CDR3; the germline J gene fills the gap. The chain uses TRBV5-1 and TRBJ1-2; a possible D gene is TRBD1 (5 bases). From germline, CDR1 is SGHRS and CDR2 YFSETQ. Trimming took 0 bases from V and 2 from J, leaving 14 bases between them. The CDR3 consists of 16 residues. CDR3 amino acids: CASSLAPGTRNYGYTF. The part of the CDR3 DNA that was read is TGCGCCAGCAGCTTGGCTCCAGGGACTCGCAACTATGGC.

Turning to this clone: The DNA ends 3 residues before the CDR3 does, and the rest of the CDR3 is filled in from the germline J gene. The chain recombines TRBV20-1 with TRBJ2-5; maybe TRBD1 (6 bases). The CDR3 runs to 14 residues. With 1 base removed from V and 5 bases from J, the gap between germline ends came to 14 bases. Germline V gene data show CDR1 as DFQATT and CDR2 as SNEGSKA (reference sequence). The CDR3 region is CSARAIAGDETQYF. CDR3 bases read: TGCAGTGCTAGAGCCATAGCAGGGGATGAGACC.